The subject of this entry is one TCR beta chain. This entry comes from a study of control samples from healthy donors and cancer patients. The assay was immunoSEQ multiplex PCR, and TCRdb's table has in-frame clones only and misses some. The data contain about 220,000 clones, about 93% of them singletons. This CDR3 is 12 amino acids long. The sequenced material came from blood. V and J are TRBV21-1 and TRBJ2-5. TRBV21-1 is deemed a pseudogene. This clonotype was obtained from a man aged 45-65 years in good health. The CDR3 loop reads CASTFKGETQYF. DNA for the CDR3: TGTGCCAGCACCTTTAAAGGAGAGACCCAGTACTTC.